This entry lists 9 T cell receptor beta chains sequenced from one sample in a study of CD8+CD57+ T cells in acquired aplastic anemia. Whoever was chosen for sequencing had shown CD8+CD57+ cell expansion by flow cytometry. According to the study, genomic DNA was the template for TCR beta VDJ and CDR3 profiling. TCRdb re-called the reads through MiXCR, storing one row per CDR3 protein. The repertoire holds around 430,000 distinct CDR3 sequences, around a third seen once, with less than 0.85% in the top ten. Specimen: sorted CD4+, CD8+, or CD8+CD57+ T cells (not recorded which) from PBMCs. The origin of the receptors is a human donor with aplastic anemia.

The chain recombines TRBV9 with TRBJ2-2, with D perhaps matching TRBD1 (6 bases). The germline V and J ends were trimmed by 7 bases and 3 bases, with 19 bases remaining between them. There are 16 residues in the CDR3. The germline V gene encodes CDR1 SGDLS and CDR2 YYNGEE. CDR3 region: CASGVGGAGDTGELFF. Here the CDR3 DNA reads TGTGCCAGCGGTGTTGGGGGCGCCGGGGACACCGGGGAGCTGTTTTTT.

This clonotype was seen only a few times. The V gene is TRBV6-1, the J gene TRBJ1-2, with TRBD1 matching over 8 bases. Germline V gene data show CDR1 as MNHNS and CDR2 as SASEGT. The trim removed 5 bases at V and 4 bases at J, leaving 15 bases unmatched. CDR3 length: 17 amino acids. CDR3: CASSRKDRADLSYGYTF. CDR3 bases: TGTGCCAGCAGTAGAAAGGACAGGGCGGACTTGAGCTATGGCTACACCTTC.

This clonotype was counted only a few times. The chain has TRBV6-1 and TRBJ2-7, with D perhaps given as TRBD1 or TRBD2 (7 bases each). The V gene's germline CDR1 is MNHNS and CDR2 SASEGT. The CDR3 has 14 residues. The V end was cut by 4 bases, the J end by 3 bases, with 13 bases between. The CDR3 reads CASSGQGLSYEQYF. As DNA, the CDR3 is TGTGCCAGCAGTGGACAGGGACTAAGCTACGAGCAGTACTTC.

This clonotype has ten or more counts. The DNA for the CDR3 is TGTGCCAGCAGCTTAATTGACAATCAGCCCCAGCATTTT. It codes for CASSLIDNQPQHF. This chain joins TRBV7-2 and TRBJ1-5; D remains ambiguous. V was cut by 2 bases and J by 3 bases, with 5 bases left in between. The CDR3 loop spans 13 amino acids. Germline V gives CDR1 SGHTA, CDR2 FQGNSA.

This rearrangement joins TRBV12-3 or TRBV12-4 to TRBJ1-4; no firm D call. V dropped 2 bases and J dropped 7 bases, with 5 bases sitting between them. CDR3 length: 12 residues. Here the CDR3 DNA reads TGTGCCAGCAGTTTATCAGGTGAAAAACTGTTTTTT. Translating it yields CASSLSGEKLFF.

This clonotype was observed a few times. The V call is TRBV20-1, the J call TRBJ2-2, with 9 bases fitting TRBD1. The CDR3 runs 15 residues. Germline CDR1 is DFQATT and CDR2 is SNEGSKA (reference sequence). With 3 bases clipped from V and 3 bases from J, the junction kept 5 bases outside the gene matches. CDR3 DNA sequence: TGCAGTGCTAGGACGGGACAGGGAGACACCGGGGAGCTGTTTTTT. Translation gives CSARTGQGDTGELFF.

This clonotype appeared a single time. The V call is TRBV20-1, the J call TRBJ2-3; TRBD2 matches 16 bases. This CDR3 contains 19 residues. The V gene's germline CDR1 is DFQATT and CDR2 SNEGSKA (reference sequence). Trimming cost V 0 bases and J 2 bases; bases outside gene matches: 8. This CDR3 is CSARETGLAGGLNTDTQYF. As DNA, the CDR3 is TGCAGTGCTAGAGAAACGGGACTAGCGGGAGGGCTTAACACAGATACGCAGTATTTT.

Remarks on this clonotype: A much larger clone lies a single base off, so this may be a read error. V gene TRBV20-1 combines with J gene TRBJ2-3; TRBD2 matches 11 bases. CDR1 is DFQATT, CDR2 SNEGSKA, per germline (reference sequence). This CDR3 spans 13 amino acids. J gave up 7 bases and V 2 bases, and 2 bases lay outside the gene matches. The DNA for the CDR3 is TGCAGTGCTAGAACTAGCGGGGGCCATACGCAGTATTTT. Its translation: CSARTSGGHTQYF.

In this sample, this clonotype turned up a few times. At one end the junction does not follow the germline gene, possibly because of a read error. The CDR3 is CASSSQTSSQETQYF. The CDR3, as DNA: TGTGCTAGCAGTTCACAAACTAGTTCCCAAGAGACCCAGTACTTC. V usage is TRBV7-7 and J usage is TRBJ2-5; perhaps TRBD2 as D (5 bases). The CDR3 sequence is 15 residues long. CDR1 and CDR2 from the germline V gene are SSHAT and FNYEAQ (reference sequence).